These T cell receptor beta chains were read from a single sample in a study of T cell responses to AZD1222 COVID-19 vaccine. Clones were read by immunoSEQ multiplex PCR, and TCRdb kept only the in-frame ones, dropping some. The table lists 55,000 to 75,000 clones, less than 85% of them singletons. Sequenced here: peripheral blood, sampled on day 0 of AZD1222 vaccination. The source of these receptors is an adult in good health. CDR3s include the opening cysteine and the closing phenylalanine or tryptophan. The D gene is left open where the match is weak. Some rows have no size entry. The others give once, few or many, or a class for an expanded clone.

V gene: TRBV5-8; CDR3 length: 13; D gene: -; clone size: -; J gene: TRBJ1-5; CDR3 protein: CASSPGHQRPQHF; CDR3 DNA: TGTGCCAGCAGCCCGGGACATCAACGGCCCCAGCATTTT
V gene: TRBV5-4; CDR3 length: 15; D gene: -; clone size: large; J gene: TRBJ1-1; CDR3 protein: CASSLERVGNTEAFF; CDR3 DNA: TGTGCCAGCAGCTTGGAACGGGTGGGGAACACTGAAGCTTTCTTT
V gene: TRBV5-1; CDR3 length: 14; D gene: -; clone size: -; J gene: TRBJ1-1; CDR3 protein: CASSLLPMDTEAFF; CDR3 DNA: TGCGCCAGCAGCTTACTACCCATGGACACTGAAGCTTTCTTT
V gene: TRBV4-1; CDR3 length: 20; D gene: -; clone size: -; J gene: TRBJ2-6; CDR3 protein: CASSQEGGAGWGSGANVLTF; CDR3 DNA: TGCGCCAGCAGCCAAGAGGGAGGTGCGGGTTGGGGCTCTGGGGCCAACGTCCTGACTTTC
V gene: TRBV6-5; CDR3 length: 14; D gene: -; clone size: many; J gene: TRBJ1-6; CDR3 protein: CASRGEGWNSPLHF; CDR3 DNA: TGTGCCAGCAGGGGGGAAGGCTGGAATTCACCCCTCCACTTT
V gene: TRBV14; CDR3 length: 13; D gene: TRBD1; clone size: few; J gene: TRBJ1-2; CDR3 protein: CASSDRGSYGYTF; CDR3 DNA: TGTGCCAGCAGTGACAGGGGAAGCTATGGCTACACCTTC
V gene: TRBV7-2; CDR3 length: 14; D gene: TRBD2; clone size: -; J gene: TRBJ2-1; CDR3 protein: CASGPSGLGGEQFF; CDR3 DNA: TGTGCCAGCGGTCCTAGCGGCCTGGGAGGGGAGCAGTTCTTC
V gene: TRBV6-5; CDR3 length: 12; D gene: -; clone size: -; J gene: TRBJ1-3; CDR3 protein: CAMADYGNTIYF; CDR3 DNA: TGTGCCATGGCGGACTACGGAAACACCATATATTTT
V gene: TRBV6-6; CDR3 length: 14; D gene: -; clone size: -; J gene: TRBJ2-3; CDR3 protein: CASSYSKSTDTQYF; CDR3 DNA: TGTGCCAGCAGTTACTCGAAGTCCACAGATACGCAGTATTTT
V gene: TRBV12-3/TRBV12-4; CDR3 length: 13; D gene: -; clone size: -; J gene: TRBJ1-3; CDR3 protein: CASRYGAGNTIYF; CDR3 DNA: TGTGCCAGCAGGTATGGAGCTGGAAACACCATATATTTT
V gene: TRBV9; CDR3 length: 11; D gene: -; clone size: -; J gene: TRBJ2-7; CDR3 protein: CASSLRGEQYF; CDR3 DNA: TGTGCCAGCAGCCTTAGAGGCGAGCAGTACTTC
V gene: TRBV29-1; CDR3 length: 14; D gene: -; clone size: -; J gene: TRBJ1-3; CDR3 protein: CSVEEGDGGNTIYF; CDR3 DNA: TGCAGCGTTGAAGAGGGCGACGGCGGAAACACCATATATTTT
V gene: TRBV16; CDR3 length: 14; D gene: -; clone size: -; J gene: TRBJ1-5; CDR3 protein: CASSVDGSNQPQHF; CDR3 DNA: TGTGCCAGCAGCGTGGACGGTAGCAATCAGCCCCAGCATTTT
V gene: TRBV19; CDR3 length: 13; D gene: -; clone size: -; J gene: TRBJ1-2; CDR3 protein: CASRWDTKGGYTF; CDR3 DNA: TGTGCCAGTAGATGGGACACTAAAGGGGGCTACACCTTC
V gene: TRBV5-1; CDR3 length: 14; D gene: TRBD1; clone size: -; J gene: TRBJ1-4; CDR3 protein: CASSLEGQTEKLFF; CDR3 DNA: TGCGCCAGCAGCTTGGAGGGACAGACGGAAAAACTGTTTTTT
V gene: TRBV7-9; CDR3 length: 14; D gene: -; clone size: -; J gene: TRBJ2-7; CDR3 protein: CASSFRDGLNEQYF; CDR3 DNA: TGTGCCAGCAGCTTCCGGGACGGGCTGAACGAGCAGTACTTC
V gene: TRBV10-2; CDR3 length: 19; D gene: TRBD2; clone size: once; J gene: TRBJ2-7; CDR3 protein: CASRGFPGLAGGSSYEQYF; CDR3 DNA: TGCGCCAGCAGGGGATTCCCGGGACTAGCGGGAGGAAGCTCCTACGAGCAGTACTTC
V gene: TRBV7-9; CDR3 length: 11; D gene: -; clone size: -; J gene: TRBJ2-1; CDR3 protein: CASRGNNEQFF; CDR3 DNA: TGTGCCAGCAGGGGGAACAATGAGCAGTTCTTC
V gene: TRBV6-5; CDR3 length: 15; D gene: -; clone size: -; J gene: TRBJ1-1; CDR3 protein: CASSPGTGMNTEAFF; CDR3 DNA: TGTGCCAGCAGTCCCGGAACAGGGATGAACACTGAAGCTTTCTTT
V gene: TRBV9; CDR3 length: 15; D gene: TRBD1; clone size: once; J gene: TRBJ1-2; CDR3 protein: CASSSPTGGHYGYTF; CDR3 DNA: TGTGCCAGCAGTTCCCCGACAGGGGGTCACTATGGCTACACCTTC
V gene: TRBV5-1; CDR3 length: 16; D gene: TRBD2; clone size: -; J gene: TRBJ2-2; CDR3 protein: CASSLEAGDHTGELFF; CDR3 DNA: TGCGCCAGCAGCTTGGAGGCGGGGGACCACACCGGGGAGCTGTTTTTT
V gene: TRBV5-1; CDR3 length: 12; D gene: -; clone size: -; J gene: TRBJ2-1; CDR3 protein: CASSLVGYEQFF; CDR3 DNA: TGCGCCAGCAGCTTGGTAGGTTATGAGCAGTTCTTC
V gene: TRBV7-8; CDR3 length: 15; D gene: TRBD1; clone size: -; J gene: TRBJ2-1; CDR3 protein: CASSATGTASNEQFF; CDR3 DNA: TGTGCCAGCAGCGCTACCGGGACAGCTAGCAATGAGCAGTTCTTC
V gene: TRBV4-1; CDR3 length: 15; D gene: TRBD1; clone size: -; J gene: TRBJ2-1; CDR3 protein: CASSHRGQGANEQFF; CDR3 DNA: TGCGCCAGCAGCCATAGGGGACAGGGGGCAAATGAGCAGTTCTTC